Sequencing of this T cell receptor (beta chain) was carried out in a study of blood T cell repertoires in COVID-19. The wider study: Sources were T cells, B-cell-depleted T cells, or PBMCs; the material itself was cDNA or gDNA.

Assay used: immunoSEQ multiplex PCR; TCRdb lists only in-frame clones, some missing. The data contain about 270,000 clones, approximately 85% of them singletons. The CDR3 is 16 residues long. Germline-derived CDR1 and CDR2 are SGHTA and FQGNSA. Trimming at V came to 2 bases and at J to 3 bases, leaving 3 bases not matched to a gene. Recruits, aged about 18 to 90 years, lived in 25 or so US areas. Which cohort a participant joined came from the clinical history participants gave. The rearrangement uses TRBV7-2 and TRBJ2-2; 10 bases are shared with TRBD2. Input material: PBMCs or T cells enriched from blood (not recorded which). The receptor was isolated from a woman aged 45-60 years with acute COVID-19. CDR3 bases: TGTGCCAGCAGCTTACTGCTAGCGGGGGACACCGGGGAGCTGTTTTTT. Amino acids: CASSLLLAGDTGELFF.